This T cell receptor (beta chain) originates from a study of regulatory T cells in long-lasting Graves disease. J was trimmed by 5 bases and V by 4 bases; bases with no gene match: 5. Germline loops: CDR1 SGHRS, CDR2 YFSETQ. This CDR3 is built from 14 residues. Study results and caveats: Persistent-disease Graves' patients showed less TCR diversity than new cases. There was favoring of TRBV28, TRBJ1-2 and TRBJ2-5 in persistent disease.

This clonotype was found many times. Its antigen remains unidentified. Regarding time point: newly diagnosed GD, antithyroid drugs for less than 3 months. Extracted PBMC RNA gave rise to the TCR library. An approximately 10-milliliter sample of peripheral blood was drawn into EDTA tubes. Library construction for TCR beta used iRepertoire HTBI primers and Arm-PCR of CDR3 regions. In the authors' methods: Samples jointly harbored 55 to 75 TRBV and over 13 TRBJ segments. MiXCR, run by TCRdb on the multiplex PCR reads, gives a single entry per CDR3 protein. TCRdb assigned the V and J calls; the authors' analysis was not used. The table has hundreds of thousands of distinct CDR3 sequences, less than 20% seen once; the top ten hold 20% to 25%.

The chain joins TRBV5-1 to TRBJ1-1; TRBD1 agrees at 10 bases. The TCR was taken from a female donor with Graves disease. This specimen consisted of peripheral blood mononuclear cells (PBMCs), obtained at new diagnosis, from a patient treated with antithyroid drugs. The CDR3 coding sequence is TGCGCCAGCAGCGCCCGGACAGGGGGTACTGAAGCTTTCTTT. Residues: CASSARTGGTEAFF. The entire variable domain, with the rest obtained from reference TRBV5-1 and TRBJ1-1, is as follows: KAGVTQTPRYLIKTRGQQVTLSCSPISGHRSVSWYQQTPGQGLQFLFEYFSETQRNKGNFPGRFSGRQFSNSRSEMNVSTLELGDSALYLCASSARTGGTEAFFGQGTRLTVV.